What follows describes a single T cell receptor beta chain. Its specificity is unknown. The sample belongs to a study of cytomegalovirus exposure and HLA in healthy donors. Across the study: In a previous analysis, around 110 million unique TCR beta sequences were found from 150 million to 200 million T cells.

Whole-study findings and limits: With later analysis, a missense DCLRE1C variant became linked to TCR beta V- and J-gene trimming. In a later analysis, 16,951 TCR beta sequences were associated with HLA alleles at 0.05 false discovery rate. The only immune exposure information that was available was CMV serostatus.

Researchers ran the PCR with 60 Vbeta and 13 Jbeta primers. Assay used: immunoSEQ multiplex PCR; TCRdb lists only in-frame clones, some missing. The table includes 40,000 or so clones, 60% to 70% detected once. The germline gives CDR1 SNHLY, CDR2 FYNNEI. The CDR3 length is 14 residues. V lost 7 bases to trimming and J lost 0 bases, with 13 bases between them. The chain has TRBV2 and TRBJ2-7; D not resolved. The receptor comes from a middle-aged man in good health and CMV-seronegative. The sequencing input was PBMCs. The CDR3 DNA follows: TGTGCCAGCACCGACCGGGTCAGCTCCTACGAGCAGTACTTC. This gives the protein CASTDRVSSYEQYF.